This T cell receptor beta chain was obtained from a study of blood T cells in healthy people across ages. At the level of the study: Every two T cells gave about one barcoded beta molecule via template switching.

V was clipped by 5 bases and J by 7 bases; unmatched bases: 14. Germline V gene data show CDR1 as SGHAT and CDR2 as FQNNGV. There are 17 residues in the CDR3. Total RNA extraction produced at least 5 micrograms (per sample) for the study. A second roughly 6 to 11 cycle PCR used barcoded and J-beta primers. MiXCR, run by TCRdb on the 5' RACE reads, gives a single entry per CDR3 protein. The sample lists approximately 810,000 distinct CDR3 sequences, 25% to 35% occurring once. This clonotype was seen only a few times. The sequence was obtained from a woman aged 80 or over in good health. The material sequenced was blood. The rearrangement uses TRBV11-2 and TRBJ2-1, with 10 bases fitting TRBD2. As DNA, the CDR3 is TGTGCCAGCAGCCTCCGTGGTCGAGCGGGGGGGCCGAATGAGCAGTTCTTC. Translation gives CASSLRGRAGGPNEQFF.